Below, 11 T cell receptor beta chains from the same sample are listed, as sequenced in a study of T cell changes during pregnancy in multiple sclerosis. Here immunoSEQ multiplex PCR was the method, and the copy in TCRdb shows in-frame clones only, minus some. The sample includes about 69,000 clones, approximately 91% of them seen just once. The input for sequencing was peripheral blood, taken in the third trimester of pregnancy. The receptor set was obtained from a female donor with multiple sclerosis, enrolled in a pregnancy study.

The chain combines TRBV10-3 with TRBJ2-1; 13 bases are a match to TRBD2. V trimming: 6 bases; J trimming: 1 base; junction bases outside the gene matches: 6. CDR3 length equals 17 residues. From germline, CDR1 is ENHRY and CDR2 SYGVKD. The CDR3 bases are TGTGCCATCAGGGGGACTAGCGGGGAGTCTTCCTACAATGAGCAGTTCTTC. Translation: CAIRGTSGESSYNEQFF.

Points on this clone: This sample includes further DNA sequences coding for the same CDR3. The chain uses TRBV5-1 and TRBJ1-1; D remains unclear. With 0 bases removed from V and 1 base from J, the gap between germline ends came to 4 bases. The CDR3 is made up of 13 amino acids. Germline V gene data show CDR1 as SGHRS and CDR2 as YFSETQ. CDR3 coding DNA: TGCGCCAGCAGCTTGGAAGCGAACACTGAAGCTTTCTTT. Its translation: CASSLEANTEAFF.

The chain has TRBV27 and TRBJ2-1, with TRBD1 identical over 7 bases. Germline CDR1 and CDR2: MNHEY and SMNVEV (reference sequence). V dropped 5 bases and J dropped 5; count of bases not matched to a gene: 15. The CDR3 spans 17 residues. For the CDR3, the DNA is TGTGCCAGCAGTCGCTTTTGGGACAGCCAACCAGACAATGAGCAGTTCTTC. It is translated as CASSRFWDSQPDNEQFF.

The chain is built from TRBV11-3 and TRBJ2-1, with D possibly being TRBD2 (7 bases). CDR1 is SGHNT and CDR2 is YENEEA in the germline V gene. The ends were cut back, 3 bases at V and 9 bases at J, with 15 bases in the middle. The CDR3 extends over 14 amino acids. CDR3 sequence reads: CASSLGGAPSEQFF. The CDR3 nucleotides are TGTGCCAGCAGCTTGGGGGGGGCACCCAGTGAGCAGTTCTTC.

This chain connects TRBV7-2 to TRBJ2-7, with D unclear. Per germline, CDR1 SGHTA and CDR2 FQGNSA. The CDR3 is made up of 14 amino acids. V lost 5 bases and J 1 base, leaving 12 bases between the germline ends. CDR3 nucleotides: TGTGCCAGCAGCGCGTGGGCATCGTCCTACGAGCAGTACTTC. Translating gives CASSAWASSYEQYF.

The rearrangement uses TRBV7-9 and TRBJ2-3, with 9 bases that match TRBD1. Per the germline V gene, CDR1 is SEHNR and CDR2 is FQNEAQ (reference sequence). The CDR3 extends over 18 amino acids. The trim removed 1 base at V and 2 bases at J, leaving 10 bases unmatched. The DNA for the CDR3 is TGTGCCAGCAGCTTAGGCGGATCCACAGGGGGCAACACAGATACGCAGTATTTT. The encoded protein is CASSLGGSTGGNTDTQYF.

V usage is TRBV2 and J usage is TRBJ1-2; D not resolved. V was clipped by 0 bases and J by 8 bases, with 28 bases between them. The V gene's germline CDR1 is SNHLY and CDR2 FYNNEI. The CDR3 loop spans 19 amino acids. The CDR3 nucleotides read TGTGCCAGCAGTGAAGCGAGTAATTGGGTCCGGGTCGCGGCGTTGGGCTACACCTTC. It encodes CASSEASNWVRVAALGYTF.

The chain combines TRBV28 with TRBJ2-7; 7 bases line up with TRBD1. This CDR3 comprises 14 residues. Germline lookup yields CDR1 MDHEN and CDR2 SYDVKM. With V trimmed by 5 bases and J by 2 bases, 6 bases remained unmatched. CDR3 protein: CASSLTGAPYEQYF. CDR3 DNA sequence: TGTGCCAGCAGTCTTACAGGGGCGCCCTACGAGCAGTACTTC.

This clone was seen just once. This rearrangement joins TRBV5-1 to TRBJ1-3; the D gene is possibly TRBD1 (6 bases). The CDR3 spans 15 residues. Trimming took 0 bases from V and 9 from J, leaving 16 bases between them. Germline-derived CDR1 and CDR2 are SGHRS and YFSETQ. CDR3 loop: CASSLGGRDRSTIYF. The CDR3 DNA is TGCGCCAGCAGCTTGGGCGGCAGAGACAGGAGCACCATATATTTT.

This clone was counted a few times. V is TRBV7-9 and J is TRBJ2-5; D may be TRBD1 (6 bases). CDR3 length equals 14 residues. V was clipped by 0 bases and J by 4 bases, with 9 bases between them. Per the germline V gene, CDR1 is SEHNR and CDR2 is FQNEAQ (reference sequence). CDR3 DNA sequence: TGTGCCAGCAGCTTAGCCGCAGGGGCAGAGACCCAGTACTTC. Protein: CASSLAAGAETQYF.

CDR3 sequence (DNA): TGTGCCATAGGACTAAATGATTCACCCCTCCACTTT. Translating it yields CAIGLNDSPLHF. This chain links TRBV10-3 with TRBJ1-6; no firm D call. V lost 9 bases to trimming and J lost 8 bases, with 11 bases between them. Germline CDR1 reads ENHRY; CDR2 reads SYGVKD. The CDR3 spans 12 residues.